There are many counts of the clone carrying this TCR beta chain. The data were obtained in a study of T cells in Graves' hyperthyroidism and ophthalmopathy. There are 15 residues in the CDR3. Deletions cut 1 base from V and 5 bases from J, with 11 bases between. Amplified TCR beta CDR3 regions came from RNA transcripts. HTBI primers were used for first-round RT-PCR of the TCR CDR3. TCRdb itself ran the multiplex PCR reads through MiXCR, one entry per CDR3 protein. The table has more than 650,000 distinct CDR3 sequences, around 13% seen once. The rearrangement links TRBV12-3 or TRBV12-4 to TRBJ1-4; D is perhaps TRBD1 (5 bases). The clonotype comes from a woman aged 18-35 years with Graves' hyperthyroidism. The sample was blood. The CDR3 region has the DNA TGTGCCAGCAGTTTAGACCGGGGGAGAAATGAAAAACTGTTTTTT. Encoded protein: CASSLDRGRNEKLFF.